This T cell receptor (beta chain) is drawn from a study of blood T cell repertoires in COVID-19. Study-level background: Some COVID-19 samples were acute and others convalescent; all came from the United States, Italy and Spain. Sources were T cells, B-cell-depleted T cells, or PBMCs; the material itself was cDNA or gDNA.

As originally analysed: It was from reference gene primer amplification that nucleated cell counts were estimated. Only in-frame clones appear in the TCRdb table, and some are missing; sequencing was by immunoSEQ multiplex PCR. V, J and clone size are those of that table, while D and trimming were read from the DNA. The sample lists 250,000 to 300,000 clones; around 89% were seen once. This clonotype originated in a man in his forties or fifties with acute or convalescent COVID-19. Sequenced material: peripheral blood.

The CDR3: CASSRSYGGGDRELFF. The DNA for the CDR3 is TGTGCCAGCAGCCGTAGCTACGGCGGGGGAGACCGGGAGCTGTTTTTT. The chain carries TRBV7-9 and TRBJ2-2; 7 bases match TRBD2. The CDR3 contains 16 residues. Germline values: CDR1 SEHNR, CDR2 FQNEAQ (reference sequence). J lost 9 bases, V lost 5 bases, and 15 bases had no gene match. The full variable domain, with the rest looked up from reference TRBV7-9 and TRBJ2-2, is DTGVSQNPRHKITKRGQNVTFRCDPISEHNRLYWYRQTLGQGPEFLTYFQNEAQLEKSRLLSDRFSAERPKGSFSTLEIQRTEQGDSAMYLCASSRSYGGGDRELFFGEGSRLTVL.